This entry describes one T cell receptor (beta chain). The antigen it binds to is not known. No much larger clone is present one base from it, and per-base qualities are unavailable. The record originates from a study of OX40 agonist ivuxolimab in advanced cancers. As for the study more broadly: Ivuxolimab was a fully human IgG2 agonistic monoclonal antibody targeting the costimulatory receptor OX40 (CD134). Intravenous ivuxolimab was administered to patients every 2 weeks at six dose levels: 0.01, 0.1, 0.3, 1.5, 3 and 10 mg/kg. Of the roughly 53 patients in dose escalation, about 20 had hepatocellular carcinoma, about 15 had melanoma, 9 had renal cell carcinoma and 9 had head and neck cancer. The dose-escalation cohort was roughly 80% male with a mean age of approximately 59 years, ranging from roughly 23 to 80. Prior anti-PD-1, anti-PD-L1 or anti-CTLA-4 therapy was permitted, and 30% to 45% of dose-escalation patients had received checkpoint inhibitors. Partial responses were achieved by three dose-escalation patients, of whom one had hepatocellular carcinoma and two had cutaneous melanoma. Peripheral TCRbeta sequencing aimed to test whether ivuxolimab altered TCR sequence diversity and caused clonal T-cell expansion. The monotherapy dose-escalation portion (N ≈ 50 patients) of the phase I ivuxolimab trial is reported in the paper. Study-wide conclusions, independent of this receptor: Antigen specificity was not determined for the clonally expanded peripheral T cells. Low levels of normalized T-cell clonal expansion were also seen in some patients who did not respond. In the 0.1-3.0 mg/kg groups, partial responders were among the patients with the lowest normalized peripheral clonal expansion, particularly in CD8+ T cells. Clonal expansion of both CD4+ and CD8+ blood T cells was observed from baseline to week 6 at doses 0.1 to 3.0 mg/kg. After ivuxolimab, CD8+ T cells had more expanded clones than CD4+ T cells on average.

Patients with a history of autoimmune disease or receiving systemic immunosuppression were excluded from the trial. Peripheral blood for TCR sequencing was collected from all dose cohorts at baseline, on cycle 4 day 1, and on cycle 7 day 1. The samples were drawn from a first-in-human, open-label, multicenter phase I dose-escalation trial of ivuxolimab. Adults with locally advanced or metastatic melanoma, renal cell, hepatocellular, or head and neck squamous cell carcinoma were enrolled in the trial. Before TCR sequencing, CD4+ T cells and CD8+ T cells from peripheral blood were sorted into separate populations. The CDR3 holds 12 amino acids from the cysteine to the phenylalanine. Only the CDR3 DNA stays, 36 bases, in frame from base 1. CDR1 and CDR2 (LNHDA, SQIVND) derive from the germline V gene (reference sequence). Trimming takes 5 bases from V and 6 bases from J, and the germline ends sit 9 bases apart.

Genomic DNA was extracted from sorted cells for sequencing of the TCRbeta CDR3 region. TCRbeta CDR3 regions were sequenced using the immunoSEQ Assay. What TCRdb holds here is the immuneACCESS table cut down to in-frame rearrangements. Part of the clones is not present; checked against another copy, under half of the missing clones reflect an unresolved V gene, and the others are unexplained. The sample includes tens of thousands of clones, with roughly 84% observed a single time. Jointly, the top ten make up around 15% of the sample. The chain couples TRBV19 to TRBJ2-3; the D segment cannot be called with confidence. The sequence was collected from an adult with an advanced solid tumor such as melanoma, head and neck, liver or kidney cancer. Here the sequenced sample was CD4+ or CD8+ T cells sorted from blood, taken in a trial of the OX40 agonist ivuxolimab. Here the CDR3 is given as CASSPFRDTQYF. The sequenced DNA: TGTGCCAGTAGTCCTTTTCGGGATACGCAGTATTTT.